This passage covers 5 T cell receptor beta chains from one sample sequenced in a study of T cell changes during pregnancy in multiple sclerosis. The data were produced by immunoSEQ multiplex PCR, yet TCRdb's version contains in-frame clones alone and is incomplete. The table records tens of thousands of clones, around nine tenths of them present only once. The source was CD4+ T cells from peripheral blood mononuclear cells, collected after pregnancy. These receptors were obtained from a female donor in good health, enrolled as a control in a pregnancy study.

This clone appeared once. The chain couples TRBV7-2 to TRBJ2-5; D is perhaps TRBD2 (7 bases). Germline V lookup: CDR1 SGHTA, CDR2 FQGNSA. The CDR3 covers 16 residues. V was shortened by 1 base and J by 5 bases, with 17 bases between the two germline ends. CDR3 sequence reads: CASSLEWGGHLETQYF. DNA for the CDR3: TGTGCCAGCAGCTTAGAGTGGGGGGGCCATTTGGAGACCCAGTACTTC.

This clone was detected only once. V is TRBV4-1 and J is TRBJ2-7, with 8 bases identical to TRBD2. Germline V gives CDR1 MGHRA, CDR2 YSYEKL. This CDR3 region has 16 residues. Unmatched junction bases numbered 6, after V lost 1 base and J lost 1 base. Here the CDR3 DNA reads TGCGCCAGCAGCCAAGTTCTGGGCGGGAGGTCCTACGAGCAGTACTTC. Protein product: CASSQVLGGRSYEQYF.

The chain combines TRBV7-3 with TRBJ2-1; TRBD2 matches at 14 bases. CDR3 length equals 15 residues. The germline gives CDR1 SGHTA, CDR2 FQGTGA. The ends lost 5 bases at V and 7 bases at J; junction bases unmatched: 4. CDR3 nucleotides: TGTGCCAGCAGCGCCGGACTAGCGGGAGGTAATGAGCAGTTCTTC. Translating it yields CASSAGLAGGNEQFF. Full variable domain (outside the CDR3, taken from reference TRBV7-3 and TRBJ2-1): GAGVSQTPSNKVTEKGKYVELRCDPISGHTALYWYRQSLGQGPEFLIYFQGTGAADDSGLPNDRFFAVRPEGSVSTLKIQRTERGDSAVYLCASSAGLAGGNEQFFGPGTRLTVL.

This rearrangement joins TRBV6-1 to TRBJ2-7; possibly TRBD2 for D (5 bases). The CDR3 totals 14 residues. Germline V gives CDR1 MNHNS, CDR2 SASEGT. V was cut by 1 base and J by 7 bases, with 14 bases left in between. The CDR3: CASSEEVGLGEQYF. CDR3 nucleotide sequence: TGTGCCAGCAGTGAAGAGGTCGGACTGGGGGAGCAGTACTTC.

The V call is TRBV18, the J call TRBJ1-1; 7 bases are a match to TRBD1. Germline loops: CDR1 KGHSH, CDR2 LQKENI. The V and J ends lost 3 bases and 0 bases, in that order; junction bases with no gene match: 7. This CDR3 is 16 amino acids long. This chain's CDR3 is CASSPLQGLMNTEAFF. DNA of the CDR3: TGTGCCAGCTCACCGCTACAGGGGTTGATGAACACTGAAGCTTTCTTT.